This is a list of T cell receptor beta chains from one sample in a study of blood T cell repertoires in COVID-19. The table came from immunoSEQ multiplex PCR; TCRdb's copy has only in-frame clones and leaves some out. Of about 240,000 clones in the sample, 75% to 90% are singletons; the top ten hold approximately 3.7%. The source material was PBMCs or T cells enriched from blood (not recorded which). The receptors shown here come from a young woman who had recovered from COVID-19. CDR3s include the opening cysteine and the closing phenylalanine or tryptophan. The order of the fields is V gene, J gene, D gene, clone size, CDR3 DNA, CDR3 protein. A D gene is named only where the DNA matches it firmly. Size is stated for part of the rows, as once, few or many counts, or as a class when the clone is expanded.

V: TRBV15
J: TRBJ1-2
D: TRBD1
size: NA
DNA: TGTGCCACCAGCGTTAGGGGGCAGTACTATGGCTACACCTTC
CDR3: CATSVRGQYYGYTF

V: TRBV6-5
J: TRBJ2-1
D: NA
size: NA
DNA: TGTGCCAGCAGTCTCAGCGGGTACCGCAATGAGCAGTTCTTC
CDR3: CASSLSGYRNEQFF

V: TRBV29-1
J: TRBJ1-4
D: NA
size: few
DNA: TGCAGCGTAGCCGGTACCCGGGGGGAAGAAAAACTGTTTTTT
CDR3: CSVAGTRGEEKLFF

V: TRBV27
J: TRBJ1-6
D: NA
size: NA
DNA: TGTGCCAGCAGTCACGGGAGCAACGGTTTACCCCTCCACTTT
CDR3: CASSHGSNGLPLHF

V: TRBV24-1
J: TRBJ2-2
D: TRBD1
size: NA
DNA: TGTGCCACCAGTGACTTACCGGGACAGGGAAACACCGGGGAGCTGTTTTTT
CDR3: CATSDLPGQGNTGELFF

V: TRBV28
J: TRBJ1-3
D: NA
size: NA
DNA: TGTGCCAGCAGTTCCCATCCTGGAAACACCATATATTTT
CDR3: CASSSHPGNTIYF

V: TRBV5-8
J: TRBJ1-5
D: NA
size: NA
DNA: TGTGCCAGCAGTTCCACAGGGTATAGCAATCAGCCCCAGCATTTT
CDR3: CASSSTGYSNQPQHF

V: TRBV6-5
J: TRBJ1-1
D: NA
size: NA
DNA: TGTGCCAGCAGAACGGGGGGGGAGAACACTGAAGCTTTCTTT
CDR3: CASRTGGENTEAFF

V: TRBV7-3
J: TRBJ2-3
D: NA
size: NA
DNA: TGTGCCAGCAGCTTGGGGCAGACCACAGATACGCAGTATTTT
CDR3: CASSLGQTTDTQYF

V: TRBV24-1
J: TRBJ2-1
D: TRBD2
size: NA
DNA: TGTGCCACCAGTGATTTCTCTAGCGGGAGATCACATGAGCAGTTCTTC
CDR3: CATSDFSSGRSHEQFF

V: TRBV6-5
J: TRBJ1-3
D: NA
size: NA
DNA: TGTGCCAGCAGTTACGAGGGCACCACTGGAAACACCATATATTTT
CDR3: CASSYEGTTGNTIYF

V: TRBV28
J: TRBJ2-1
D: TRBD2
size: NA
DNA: TGTGCCAGCAGTTCCCCACCTAGCGGAGCGTACAATGAGCAGTTCTTC
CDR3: CASSSPPSGAYNEQFF

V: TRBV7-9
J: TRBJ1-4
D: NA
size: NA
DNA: TGTGCCAGCAGCCCCTATCGGGGGACCGACAAGATAAAACTGTTTTTT
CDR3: CASSPYRGTDKIKLFF

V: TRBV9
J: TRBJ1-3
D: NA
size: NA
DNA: TGTGCCAGCAGCGTAGGAGAAATGGGGGCCTTCGGTGGAAACACCATATATTTT
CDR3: CASSVGEMGAFGGNTIYF

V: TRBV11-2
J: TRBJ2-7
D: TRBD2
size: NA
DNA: TGTGCCAGCAGCGGAGCTTGGACTAGCGGGCACTCCACCTCCTACGAGCAGTACTTC
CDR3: CASSGAWTSGHSTSYEQYF

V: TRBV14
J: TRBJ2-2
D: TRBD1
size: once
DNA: TGTGCCAGCAGCCACCGGGACAGCTCGAACACCGGGGAGCTGTTTTTT
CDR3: CASSHRDSSNTGELFF

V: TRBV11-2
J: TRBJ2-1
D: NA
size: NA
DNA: TGTGCCAGCAGCCCATCCGGGGGGCTCAATGAGCAGTTCTTC
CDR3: CASSPSGGLNEQFF

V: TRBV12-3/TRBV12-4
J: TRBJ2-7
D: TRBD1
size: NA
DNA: TGTTCTACAGGGACAGGGATCGAGCAGTACTTC
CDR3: CSTGTGIEQYF

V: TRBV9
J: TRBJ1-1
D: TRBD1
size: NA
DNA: TGTGCCAGCAGCGTAGACGGACAGGGGACCACTGAAGCTTTCTTT
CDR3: CASSVDGQGTTEAFF

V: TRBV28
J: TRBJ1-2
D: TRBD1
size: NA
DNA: TGTGCCAGCAGTCTCTCTAGGAACACGACAGGGAATGGCTACACCTTC
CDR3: CASSLSRNTTGNGYTF

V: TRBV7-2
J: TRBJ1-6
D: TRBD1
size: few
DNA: TGTGCCAGCAGCACGAAAACCGGGACAGGGTCTTCACCCCTCCACTTT
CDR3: CASSTKTGTGSSPLHF

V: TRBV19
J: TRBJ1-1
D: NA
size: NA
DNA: TGTGCCAGTAGTATACGAGTCCCGAACACTGAAGCTTTCTTT
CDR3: CASSIRVPNTEAFF

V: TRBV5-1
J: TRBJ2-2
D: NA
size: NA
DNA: TGCGCCAGCAGCTCAACTAGTCCCGCCGGGGAGCTGTTTTTT
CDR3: CASSSTSPAGELFF

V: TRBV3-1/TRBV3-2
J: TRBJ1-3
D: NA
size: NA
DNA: TGTGCCAGCAGCCAATTATCCGGAAACACCATATATTTT
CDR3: CASSQLSGNTIYF

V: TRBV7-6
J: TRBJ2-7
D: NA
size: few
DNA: TGTGCCAGCAGCTTAGAATCGCGCGGGCCTTTGGTCGAGCAGTACTTC
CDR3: CASSLESRGPLVEQYF

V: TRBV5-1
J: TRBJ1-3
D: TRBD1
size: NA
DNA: TGCGCCAGCAGTCCGTTAAACAGGGGGAAAGACACCATATATTTT
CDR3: CASSPLNRGKDTIYF

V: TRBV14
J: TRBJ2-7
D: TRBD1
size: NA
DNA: TGTGCCAGCAGCCACGGACAGGGGGTCCCCTACGAGCAGTACTTC
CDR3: CASSHGQGVPYEQYF

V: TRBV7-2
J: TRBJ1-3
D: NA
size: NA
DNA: TGTGCCAGCAGCTTAGCGGCACAGAGCTCTGGAAACACCATATATTTT
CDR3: CASSLAAQSSGNTIYF

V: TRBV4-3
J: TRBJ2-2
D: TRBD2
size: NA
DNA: TGCGCCAGCACACCCGGGACTAGCGGGATATCGGGGGAGCTGTTTTTT
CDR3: CASTPGTSGISGELFF

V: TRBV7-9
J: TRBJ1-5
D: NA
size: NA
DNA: TGTGCCAGCAGTCTAACAGGGTTTGAAGATCAGCCCCAGCATTTT
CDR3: CASSLTGFEDQPQHF

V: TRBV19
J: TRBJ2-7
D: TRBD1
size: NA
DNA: TGTGCCAGTAGTCAGACAGGGGGCGAGTTCTACGAGCAGTACTTC
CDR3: CASSQTGGEFYEQYF

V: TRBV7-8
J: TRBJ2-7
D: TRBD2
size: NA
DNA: TGTGCCAGCAGCGCGGGACTAGCGGGCTCCTACGAGCAGTACTTC
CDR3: CASSAGLAGSYEQYF

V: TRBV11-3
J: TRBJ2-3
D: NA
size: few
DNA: TGTGCCACCAAACCCACAGGGAAGGCAGATACGCAGTATTTT
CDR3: CATKPTGKADTQYF